Below, 21 T cell receptor beta chains from the same sample are listed, as sequenced in a study of cytomegalovirus exposure and HLA in healthy donors. Both 60 Vbeta primers and 13 Jbeta primers went into the PCR. The data were produced by immunoSEQ multiplex PCR, yet TCRdb's version contains in-frame clones alone and is incomplete. This table holds 110,000 to 150,000 clones, about four fifths found once. Sequences were obtained from PBMCs. The receptors were gathered from a woman aged 18-30 years in good health and CMV-seropositive.

This chain joins TRBV6-1 and TRBJ1-1; D remains unclear. The CDR3 is 12 amino acids. V was pared by 6 bases and J by 1 base, with 6 bases between. The germline V gene has CDR1 MNHNS and CDR2 SASEGT. The CDR3 protein is CASSLKNTEAFF. DNA of the CDR3: TGTGCCAGCAGCTTAAAGAACACTGAAGCTTTCTTT.

V is TRBV19 and J is TRBJ1-2; the match to TRBD1 covers 7 bases. This CDR3 has 15 residues. Germline-derived CDR1 and CDR2 are LNHDA and SQIVND (reference sequence). J was trimmed by 3 bases and V by 4 bases; bases with no gene match: 8. The CDR3 DNA reads as TGTGCCAGTAGTAGGCCGACAGGGTTCCACTATGGCTACACCTTC. Protein sequence: CASSRPTGFHYGYTF.

This chain links TRBV19 with TRBJ1-6; D call uncertain. CDR3 size: 14 residues. Germline assignment: CDR1 LNHDA and CDR2 SQIVND (reference sequence). V was cut by 5 bases and J by 10 bases, with 15 bases left in between. The CDR3 DNA reads TGTGCCAGTAGTGTGGGAGCCGAAACCTCACCCCTCCACTTT. It is translated as CASSVGAETSPLHF.

This chain links TRBV6-4 with TRBJ2-1; 8 bases map to TRBD1. The CDR3 consists of 14 residues. Germline CDR1 is MRHNA and CDR2 is SNTAGT. Trimming at V came to 3 bases and at J to 8 bases, leaving 6 bases not matched to a gene. This CDR3 reads CASSERQGAYEQFF. In DNA, the CDR3 is TGTGCCAGCAGTGAACGGCAGGGGGCTTATGAGCAGTTCTTC.

V is TRBV19 and J is TRBJ2-5; D is perhaps TRBD2 (6 bases). V lost 3 bases, J lost 2 bases, and 16 bases lay in between. Germline CDR1 and CDR2: LNHDA and SQIVND (reference sequence). The CDR3 is 16 residues long. CDR3 DNA sequence: TGTGCCAGTAGTATGGGGATCGGGGAGGCTCAAGAGACCCAGTACTTC. Protein product: CASSMGIGEAQETQYF.

This clone occurred a few times. V gene TRBV5-1 combines with J gene TRBJ2-7, with D maybe TRBD2 (6 bases). CDR3 size: 16 residues. Trimming shortened V by 0 bases and J by 0 bases, and 13 bases separated the two germline ends. The V gene's germline CDR1 is SGHRS and CDR2 YFSETQ. CDR3 coding DNA: TGCGCCAGCAGCTTGGTGGGGGGTACGAGCTCCTACGAGCAGTACTTC. Its protein is CASSLVGGTSSYEQYF.

The chain links TRBV7-8 to TRBJ2-5, with 8 bases matching TRBD1. The J call may be in error: the DNA end matches TRBJ2-7 better. Germline V gives CDR1 SGHVS, CDR2 FQNEAQ. This CDR3 has 14 amino acids. The CDR3 sequence: CASSLVTGGYEQYF. The CDR3 coding sequence is TGTGCCAGCAGCTTAGTAACAGGGGGCTACGAGCAGTACTTC.

The chain combines TRBV21-1 with TRBJ2-2; whether TRBD2, the table's D call, matches the DNA was not checked. TRBV21-1 is labeled a pseudogene. The CDR3 contains 18 residues. CDR3 DNA: TGTGCCAGCAGCAAGTTGACTAGCGGGGGACCTCGAAGGGGGGAGCTGTTTTTT. This encodes CASSKLTSGGPRRGELFF.

This clone was seen a handful of times. This chain uses TRBV19 with TRBJ1-2, with 8 bases matching TRBD1. The germline V gene has CDR1 LNHDA and CDR2 SQIVND (reference sequence). The length of the CDR3 is 15 residues. V dropped 3 bases and J dropped 5; count of bases not matched to a gene: 8. CDR3 protein: CASSIGGQGTYGYTF. CDR3 in DNA: TGTGCCAGTAGTATCGGAGGACAGGGCACTTATGGCTACACCTTC. The full variable domain, with the rest looked up from reference TRBV19 and TRBJ1-2, is DGGITQSPKYLFRKEGQNVTLSCEQNLNHDAMYWYRQDPGQGLRLIYYSQIVNDFQKGDIAEGYSVSREKKESFPLTVTSAQKNPTAFYLCASSIGGQGTYGYTFGSGTRLTVV.

This rearrangement joins TRBV5-1 to TRBJ1-2; tentatively, D is TRBD1 (6 bases). Germline CDR1 reads SGHRS; CDR2 reads YFSETQ. Trimming left V 0 bases short and J 4 bases short, with 10 bases between. The CDR3 is made up of 14 amino acids. The CDR3 DNA reads TGCGCCAGCAGCTTGGAGGACAGCCCCTATGGCTACACCTTC. This encodes CASSLEDSPYGYTF.

The rearrangement uses TRBV7-2 and TRBJ1-1; D not resolved. The V gene's germline CDR1 is SGHTA and CDR2 FQGNSA. Trimming left V 3 bases short and J 4 bases short, with 9 bases between. The CDR3 sequence is 13 residues long. The CDR3 sequence is CASSFKGGTEAFF. The CDR3 nucleotides read TGTGCCAGCAGCTTTAAGGGAGGCACTGAAGCTTTCTTT.

The rearrangement joins TRBV5-6 to TRBJ2-7; 9 nucleotides match TRBD1. The CDR3 runs 15 residues. V gave up 4 bases and J gave up 4 bases; unmatched junction bases: 9. Germline loops: CDR1 SGHDT, CDR2 YYEEEE. CDR3 DNA sequence: TGTGCCAGCAGCGTCACCGGGACAGGGAGGTACGAGCAGTACTTC. Translation: CASSVTGTGRYEQYF.

The chain recombines TRBV7-2 with TRBJ1-3; TRBD1 is a possible D gene (5 bases). The CDR3 covers 18 residues. CDR1 SGHTA and CDR2 FQGNSA come from the germline V gene. Trimming removed 3 bases from V and 0 bases from J, with 18 bases in between. The CDR3 DNA follows: TGTGCCAGCAGCTTCCTGCCACCGACAGCCAGCTCTGGAAACACCATATATTTT. This codes for CASSFLPPTASSGNTIYF.

The rearrangement links TRBV7-2 to TRBJ2-2; D is possibly TRBD1 (5 bases). The CDR3 loop spans 15 amino acids. The ends were cut back, 6 bases at V and 2 bases at J, with 13 bases in the middle. Germline CDR1 reads SGHTA; CDR2 reads FQGNSA. CDR3 amino acids: CASRERQPNTGELFF. The CDR3 bases are TGTGCCAGCAGAGAACGACAGCCTAACACCGGGGAGCTGTTTTTT.

With regard to this clone: Other DNA sequences in this specimen translate into the identical CDR3. The chain carries TRBV6-5 and TRBJ2-1; 8 bases are shared with TRBD2. The CDR3 sequence is 15 residues long. CDR1 is MNHEY, CDR2 SVGAGI, per germline. CDR3: CASAGGSGVTSEQFF. The CDR3 nucleotides read TGTGCTAGCGCCGGCGGTAGCGGGGTCACTTCTGAGCAGTTCTTC.

A note on this clone: Other DNA sequences in this sample translate to the same CDR3. This rearrangement joins TRBV28 to TRBJ1-2; D is unresolved. The V gene lost 2 bases and the J gene lost 3 bases, with 4 bases spanning the gap. Per the germline V gene, CDR1 is MDHEN and CDR2 is SYDVKM. The CDR3 is 12 amino acids. CDR3 protein: CASSLQDYGYTF. CDR3 nucleotide sequence: TGTGCCAGCAGTTTACAGGACTATGGCTACACCTTC.

V gene TRBV19 combines with J gene TRBJ2-1; TRBD2 matches 14 bases. The CDR3 is made up of 16 amino acids. Germline loops: CDR1 LNHDA, CDR2 SQIVND (reference sequence). V lost 5 bases, J lost 4 bases, and 4 bases stayed unmatched. DNA for the CDR3: TGTGCCAGTAGTCCCCGGACTAGCGGGGGGTACAATGAGCAGTTCTTC. Its protein product is CASSPRTSGGYNEQFF.

This clone appeared a few times. The rearrangement links TRBV7-8 to TRBJ1-5; D may be TRBD1 (5 bases). Germline V gene data show CDR1 as SGHVS and CDR2 as FQNEAQ. With 1 base removed from V and 4 bases from J, the gap between germline ends came to 17 bases. CDR3 length equals 17 residues. The CDR3 loop reads CASSLVLGAGTNQPQHF. Here the CDR3 DNA reads TGTGCCAGCAGCTTAGTGCTAGGGGCAGGGACTAATCAGCCCCAGCATTTT.

This clone was detected once. This chain connects TRBV9 to TRBJ2-4; the match to TRBD2 covers 8 bases. J gave up 3 bases and V 0 bases, and 8 bases lay outside the gene matches. Germline V CDR1 and CDR2: SGDLS, YYNGEE. The CDR3 loop spans 17 amino acids. The DNA for the CDR3 is TGTGCCAGCAGCGTAGGATTCGGGGGGGCCGGCAAAAACATTCAGTACTTC. Translating gives CASSVGFGGAGKNIQYF.

As DNA, the CDR3 is TGTGCCAGCAGTGGCATAACAGGGGGTGAAGCTTTCTTT. Residues: CASSGITGGEAFF. This chain connects TRBV2 to TRBJ1-1; 8 nucleotides match TRBD1. The CDR3 totals 13 residues. Germline trimming cut 4 bases from V and 7 bases from J; bases unmatched to any gene: 5. CDR1 SNHLY and CDR2 FYNNEI come from the germline V gene.

The chain carries TRBV6-5 and TRBJ2-5; D possibly corresponds to TRBD2 (5 bases). CDR3 length: 13 amino acids. Germline CDR1 is MNHEY and CDR2 is SVGAGI. V lost 8 bases to trimming and J lost 4 bases, with 14 bases between them. CDR3 protein: CASSRGGRETQYF. For the CDR3, the DNA is TGTGCCAGCTCTAGAGGCGGGCGAGAGACCCAGTACTTC.